The present T cell receptor (beta chain) was sequenced within a study of control samples from healthy donors and cancer patients. CDR3 size: 13 residues. The V gene lost 3 bases and the J gene lost 0 bases, with 5 bases spanning the gap. Germline lookup yields CDR1 LNHDA and CDR2 SQIVND (reference sequence). This clone was seen only a few times. Sequencing was performed with immunoSEQ multiplex PCR; in TCRdb, only in-frame clones are kept and a portion is missing. The data contain about 100,000 clones, approximately 84% of them seen just once; the ten biggest clones take up 15% to 20%. Sequenced sample: blood. This sequence joins TRBV19 and TRBJ2-5; D is uncertain. The TCR was taken from a woman between 45 and 60 years old in good health. The CDR3 coding sequence is TGTGCCAGTAGTATTTCAGACCAAGAGACCCAGTACTTC. Encoded protein: CASSISDQETQYF.